The clone carrying this TCR beta chain has a count of ten or more. As for time point: sample taken at primary tumor resection. The study sequenced unsorted whole RNA from tumor, nontumor lung or frozen PBMC. The sample comes from a study of spatial heterogeneity in lung cancer. The CDR3 runs to 15 residues. Trimming stripped 6 bases from V and 2 bases from J, with 14 bases between. The V gene's germline CDR1 is MNHNY and CDR2 SVGAGI (reference sequence). MiXCR, applied by TCRdb to the 5' RACE reads, yields one record per CDR3 protein. This sample yields about 39,000 distinct CDR3 sequences, of which less than 6% are seen a single time; 11% belongs to the top ten.

The sample here was PBMCs, taken at surgery. The chain joins TRBV6-6 to TRBJ2-1, with D perhaps TRBD1 or TRBD2 (5 bases each). This sequence was found in a male donor with early-stage non-small cell lung cancer. The CDR3 DNA sequence: TGTGCCAGCAGACCCGGGGAAGGGGCCTACAATGAGCAGTTCTTC. Translated, it gives CASRPGEGAYNEQFF.